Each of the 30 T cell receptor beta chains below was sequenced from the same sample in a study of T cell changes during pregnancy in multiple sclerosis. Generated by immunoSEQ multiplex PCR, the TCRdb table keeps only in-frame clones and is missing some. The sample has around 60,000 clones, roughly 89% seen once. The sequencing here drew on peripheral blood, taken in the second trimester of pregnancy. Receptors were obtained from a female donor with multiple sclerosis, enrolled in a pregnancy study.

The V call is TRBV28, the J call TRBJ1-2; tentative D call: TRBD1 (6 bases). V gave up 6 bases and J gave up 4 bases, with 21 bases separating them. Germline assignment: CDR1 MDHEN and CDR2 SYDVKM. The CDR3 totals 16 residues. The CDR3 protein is CASSRGTPRTLYGYTF. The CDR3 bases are TGTGCCAGCAGCCGTGGGACACCCAGGACCCTCTATGGCTACACCTTC.

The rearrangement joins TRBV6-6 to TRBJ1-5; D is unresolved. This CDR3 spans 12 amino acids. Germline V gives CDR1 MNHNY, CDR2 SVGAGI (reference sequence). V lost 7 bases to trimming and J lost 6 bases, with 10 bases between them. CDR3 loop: CASTDRGQPQHF. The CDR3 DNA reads TGTGCCAGCACTGACCGGGGTCAGCCCCAGCATTTT.

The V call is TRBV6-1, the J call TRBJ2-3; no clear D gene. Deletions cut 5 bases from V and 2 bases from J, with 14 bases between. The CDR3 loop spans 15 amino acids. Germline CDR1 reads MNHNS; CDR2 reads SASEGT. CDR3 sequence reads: CASSSEVLFTDTQYF. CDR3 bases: TGTGCCAGCAGTTCCGAAGTTCTATTCACAGATACGCAGTATTTT.

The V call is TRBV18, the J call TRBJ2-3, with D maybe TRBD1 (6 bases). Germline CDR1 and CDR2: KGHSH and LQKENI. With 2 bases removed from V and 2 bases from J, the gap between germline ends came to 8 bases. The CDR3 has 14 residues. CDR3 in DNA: TGTGCCAGCTCACCAATGGGGGCCACAGATACGCAGTATTTT. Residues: CASSPMGATDTQYF. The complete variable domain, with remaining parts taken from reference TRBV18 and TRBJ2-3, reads NAGVMQNPRHLVRRRGQEARLRCSPMKGHSHVYWYRQLPEEGLKFMVYLQKENIIDESGMPKERFSAEFPKEGPSILRIQQVVRGDSAAYFCASSPMGATDTQYFGPGTRLTVL.

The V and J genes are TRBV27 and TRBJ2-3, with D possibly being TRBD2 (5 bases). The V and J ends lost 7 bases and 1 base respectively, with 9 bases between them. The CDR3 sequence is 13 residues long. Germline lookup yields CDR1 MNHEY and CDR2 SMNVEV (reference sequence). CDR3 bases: TGTGCCAGCACAGGACTCGGCACAGATACGCAGTATTTT. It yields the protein CASTGLGTDTQYF.

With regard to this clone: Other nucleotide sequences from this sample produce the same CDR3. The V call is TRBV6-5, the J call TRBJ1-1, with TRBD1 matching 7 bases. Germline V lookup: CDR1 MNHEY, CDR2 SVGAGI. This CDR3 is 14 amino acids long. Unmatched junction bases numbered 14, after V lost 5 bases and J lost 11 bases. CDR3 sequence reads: CASSEGTDYSLAFF. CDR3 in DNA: TGTGCCAGCAGTGAAGGGACAGACTACTCCCTGGCTTTCTTT.

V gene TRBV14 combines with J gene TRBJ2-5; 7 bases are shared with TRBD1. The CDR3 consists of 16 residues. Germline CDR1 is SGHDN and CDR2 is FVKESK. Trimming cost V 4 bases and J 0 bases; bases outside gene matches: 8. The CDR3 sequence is CASSPRQGTYQETQYF. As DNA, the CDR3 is TGTGCCAGCAGCCCTCGACAGGGAACGTACCAAGAGACCCAGTACTTC. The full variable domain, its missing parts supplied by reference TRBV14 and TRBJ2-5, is EAGVTQFPSHSVIEKGQTVTLRCDPISGHDNLYWYRRVMGKEIKFLLHFVKESKQDESGMPNNRFLAERTGGTYSTLKVQPAELEDSGVYFCASSPRQGTYQETQYFGPGTRLLVL.

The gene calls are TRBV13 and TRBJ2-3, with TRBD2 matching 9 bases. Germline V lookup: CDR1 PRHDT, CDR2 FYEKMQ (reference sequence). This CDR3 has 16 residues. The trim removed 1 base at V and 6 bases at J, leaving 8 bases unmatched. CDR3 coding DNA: TGTGCCAGCAGCTTAGTGGCTAGCGGGATCGGGGATACGCAGTATTTT. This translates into CASSLVASGIGDTQYF.

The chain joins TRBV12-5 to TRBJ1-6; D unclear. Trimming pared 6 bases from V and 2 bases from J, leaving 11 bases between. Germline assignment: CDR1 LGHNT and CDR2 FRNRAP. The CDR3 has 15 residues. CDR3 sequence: CASGTWSTYNSPLHF. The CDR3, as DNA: TGTGCTAGTGGGACCTGGAGTACCTATAATTCACCCCTCCACTTT.

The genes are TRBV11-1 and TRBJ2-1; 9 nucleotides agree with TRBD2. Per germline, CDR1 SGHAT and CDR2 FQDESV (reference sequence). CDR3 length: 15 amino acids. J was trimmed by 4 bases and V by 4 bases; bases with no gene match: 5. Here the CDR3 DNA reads TGTGCCAGCAGCTCCCGACTAGCGGCATACAATGAGCAGTTCTTC. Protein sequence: CASSSRLAAYNEQFF.

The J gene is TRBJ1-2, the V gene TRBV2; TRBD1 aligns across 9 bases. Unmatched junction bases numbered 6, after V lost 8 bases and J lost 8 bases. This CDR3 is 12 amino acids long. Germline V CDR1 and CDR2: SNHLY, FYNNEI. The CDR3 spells CASRDRAGGYTF. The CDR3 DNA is TGTGCCAGCCGGGACAGGGCGGGCGGCTACACCTTC.

The CDR3 coding sequence is TGTGCTAGTGGTTTGGTCCCGACTAGCGGGGTTACAAATGAGCAGTTCTTC. Protein: CASGLVPTSGVTNEQFF. This chain links TRBV12-5 with TRBJ2-1; 11 bases fit TRBD2. This CDR3 is built from 17 residues. Germline CDR1 reads LGHNT; CDR2 reads FRNRAP. V shed 0 bases and J 7 bases; nucleotides not matched to a gene: 8. The full variable domain, completed using reference TRBV12-5 and TRBJ2-1, is DARVTQTPRHKVTEMGQEVTMRCQPILGHNTVFWYRQTMMQGLELLAYFRNRAPLDDSGMPKDRFSAEMPDATLATLKIQPSEPRDSAVYFCASGLVPTSGVTNEQFFGPGTRLTVL.

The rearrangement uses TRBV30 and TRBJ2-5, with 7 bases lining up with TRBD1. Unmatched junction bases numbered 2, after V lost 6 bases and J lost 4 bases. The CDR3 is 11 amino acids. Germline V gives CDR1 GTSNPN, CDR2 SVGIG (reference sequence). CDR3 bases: TGTGCCTGCACAGGGGCAGAGACCCAGTACTTC. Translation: CACTGAETQYF.

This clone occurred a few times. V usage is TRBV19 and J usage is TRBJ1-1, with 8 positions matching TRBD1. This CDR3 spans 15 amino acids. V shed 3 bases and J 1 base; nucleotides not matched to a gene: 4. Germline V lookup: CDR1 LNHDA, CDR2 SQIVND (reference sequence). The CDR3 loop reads CASSITGTGNTEAFF. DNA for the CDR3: TGTGCCAGTAGTATTACGGGGACAGGGAACACTGAAGCTTTCTTT.

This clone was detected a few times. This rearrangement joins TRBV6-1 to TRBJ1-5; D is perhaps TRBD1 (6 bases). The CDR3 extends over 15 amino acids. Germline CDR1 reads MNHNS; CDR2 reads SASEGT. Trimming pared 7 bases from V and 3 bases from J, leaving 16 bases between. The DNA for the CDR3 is TGTGCCAGCACTCGGGACACCAGAAACAATCAGCCCCAGCATTTT. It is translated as CASTRDTRNNQPQHF.

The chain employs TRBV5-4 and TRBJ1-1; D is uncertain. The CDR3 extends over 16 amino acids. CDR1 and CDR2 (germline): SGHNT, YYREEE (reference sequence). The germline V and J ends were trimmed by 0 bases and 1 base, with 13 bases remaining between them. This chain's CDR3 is CASSLDTRTGNTEAFF. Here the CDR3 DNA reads TGTGCCAGCAGCTTGGATACCAGGACTGGGAACACTGAAGCTTTCTTT.

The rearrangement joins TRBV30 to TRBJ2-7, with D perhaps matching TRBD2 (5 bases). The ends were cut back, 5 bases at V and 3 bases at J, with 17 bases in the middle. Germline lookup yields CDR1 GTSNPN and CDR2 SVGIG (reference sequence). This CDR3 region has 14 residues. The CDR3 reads CAWAGVGRGYEQYF. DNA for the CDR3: TGTGCCTGGGCCGGTGTGGGGAGAGGCTACGAGCAGTACTTC.

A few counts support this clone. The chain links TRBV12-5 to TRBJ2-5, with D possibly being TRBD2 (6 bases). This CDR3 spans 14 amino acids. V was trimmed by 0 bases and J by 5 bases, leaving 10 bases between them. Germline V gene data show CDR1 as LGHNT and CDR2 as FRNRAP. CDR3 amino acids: CASGLVGGLETQYF. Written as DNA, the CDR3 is TGTGCTAGTGGTTTGGTAGGAGGGCTGGAGACCCAGTACTTC.

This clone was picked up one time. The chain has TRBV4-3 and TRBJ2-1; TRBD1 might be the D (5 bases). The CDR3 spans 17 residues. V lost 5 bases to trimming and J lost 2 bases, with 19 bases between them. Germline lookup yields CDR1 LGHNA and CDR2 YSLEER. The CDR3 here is CASSKESTGAPYNEQFF. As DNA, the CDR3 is TGCGCCAGCAGCAAGGAATCAACAGGAGCTCCCTACAATGAGCAGTTCTTC.

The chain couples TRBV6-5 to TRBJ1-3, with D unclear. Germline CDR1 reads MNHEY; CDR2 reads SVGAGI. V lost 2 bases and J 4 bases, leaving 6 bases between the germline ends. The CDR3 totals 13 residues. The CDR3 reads CASSYVVGNTIYF. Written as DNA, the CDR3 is TGTGCCAGCAGTTACGTAGTCGGAAACACCATATATTTT.

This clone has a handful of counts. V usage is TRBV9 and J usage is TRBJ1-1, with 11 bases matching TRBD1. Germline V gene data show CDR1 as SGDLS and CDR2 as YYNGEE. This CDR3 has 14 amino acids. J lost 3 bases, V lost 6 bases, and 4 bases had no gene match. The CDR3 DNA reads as TGTGCCAGCAAATGGGGACAGGGGGACACTGAAGCTTTCTTT. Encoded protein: CASKWGQGDTEAFF.

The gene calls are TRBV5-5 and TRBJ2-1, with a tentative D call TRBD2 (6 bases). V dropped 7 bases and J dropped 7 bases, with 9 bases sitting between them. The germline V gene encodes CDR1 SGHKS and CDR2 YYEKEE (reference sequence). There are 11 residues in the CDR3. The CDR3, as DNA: TGTGCCAGCCTGGAGGGGAATGAGCAGTTCTTC. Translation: CASLEGNEQFF.

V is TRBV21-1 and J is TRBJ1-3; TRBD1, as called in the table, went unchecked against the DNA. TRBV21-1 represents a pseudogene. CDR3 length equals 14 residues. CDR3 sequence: CASSSRVPGNTIYF. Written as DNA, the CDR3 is TGTGCCAGCAGCTCCAGGGTACCAGGAAACACCATATATTTT.

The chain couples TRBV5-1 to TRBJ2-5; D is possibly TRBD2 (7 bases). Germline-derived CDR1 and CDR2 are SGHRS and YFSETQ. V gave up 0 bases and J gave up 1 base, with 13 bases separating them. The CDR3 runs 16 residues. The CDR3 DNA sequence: TGCGCCAGCAGCTTGGCCGGGGGGCAGCTCCAAGAGACCCAGTACTTC. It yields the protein CASSLAGGQLQETQYF. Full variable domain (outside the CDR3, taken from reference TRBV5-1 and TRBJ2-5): KAGVTQTPRYLIKTRGQQVTLSCSPISGHRSVSWYQQTPGQGLQFLFEYFSETQRNKGNFPGRFSGRQFSNSRSEMNVSTLELGDSALYLCASSLAGGQLQETQYFGPGTRLLVL.

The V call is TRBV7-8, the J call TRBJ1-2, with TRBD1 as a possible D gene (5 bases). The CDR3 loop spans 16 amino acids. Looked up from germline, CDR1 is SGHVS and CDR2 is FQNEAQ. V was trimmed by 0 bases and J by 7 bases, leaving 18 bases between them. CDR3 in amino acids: CASSLATANPLIGYTF. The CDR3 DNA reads TGTGCCAGCAGCTTAGCGACAGCGAATCCTTTAATTGGCTACACCTTC.

The CDR3 loop is CASSLASGSSYEQYF. The DNA for the CDR3 is TGTGCCAGCAGTTTGGCTAGCGGAAGCTCCTACGAGCAGTACTTC. The rearrangement uses TRBV27 and TRBJ2-7; TRBD2 matches 7 bases. This CDR3 is 15 amino acids long. V trimming: 3 bases; J trimming: 0 bases; junction bases outside the gene matches: 5. The germline CDR1 and CDR2 sequences are MNHEY and SMNVEV (reference sequence).

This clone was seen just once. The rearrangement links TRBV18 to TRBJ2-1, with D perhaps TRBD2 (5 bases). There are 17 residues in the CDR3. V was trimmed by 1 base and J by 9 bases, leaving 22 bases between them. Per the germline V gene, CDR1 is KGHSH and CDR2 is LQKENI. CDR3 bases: TGTGCCAGCTCACCACTTTCGTCCCGGGCCGAGGGTGGTGAGCAGTTCTTC. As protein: CASSPLSSRAEGGEQFF.

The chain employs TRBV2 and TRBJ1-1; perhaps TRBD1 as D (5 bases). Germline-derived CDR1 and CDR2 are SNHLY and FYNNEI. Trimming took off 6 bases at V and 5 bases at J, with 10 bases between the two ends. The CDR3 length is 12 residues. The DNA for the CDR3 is TGTGCCAGCAGGGGGGGATGGACTGAAGCTTTCTTT. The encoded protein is CASRGGWTEAFF.

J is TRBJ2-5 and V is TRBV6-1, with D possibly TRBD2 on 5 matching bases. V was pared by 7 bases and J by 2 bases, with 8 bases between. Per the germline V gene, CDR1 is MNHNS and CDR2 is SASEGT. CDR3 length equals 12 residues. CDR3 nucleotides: TGTGCCAGCACAGCGGTTCAAGAGACCCAGTACTTC. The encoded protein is CASTAVQETQYF.

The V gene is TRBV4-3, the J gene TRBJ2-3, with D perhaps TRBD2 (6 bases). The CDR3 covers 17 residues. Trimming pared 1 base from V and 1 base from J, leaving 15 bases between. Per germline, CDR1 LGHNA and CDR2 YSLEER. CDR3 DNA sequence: TGCGCCAGCAGCCAAGCGCTTGTCGGGAGCGGCACAGATACGCAGTATTTT. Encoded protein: CASSQALVGSGTDTQYF.